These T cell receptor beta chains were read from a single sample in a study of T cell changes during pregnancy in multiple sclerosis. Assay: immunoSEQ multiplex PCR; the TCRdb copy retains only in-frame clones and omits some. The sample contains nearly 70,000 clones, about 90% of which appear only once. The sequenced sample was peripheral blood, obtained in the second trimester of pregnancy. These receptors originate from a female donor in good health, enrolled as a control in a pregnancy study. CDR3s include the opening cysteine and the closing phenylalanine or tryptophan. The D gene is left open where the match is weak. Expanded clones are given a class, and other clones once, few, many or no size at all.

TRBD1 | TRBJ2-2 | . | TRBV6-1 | CASSDRGRTGELFF | TGTGCCAGCAGTGACAGGGGGCGAACCGGGGAGCTGTTTTTT
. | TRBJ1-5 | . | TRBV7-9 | CASSPPGNQPQHF | TGTGCCAGCAGCCCCCCCGGCAATCAGCCCCAGCATTTT
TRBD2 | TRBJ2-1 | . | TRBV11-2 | CASRPLGGRSYNEQFF | TGTGCCAGCAGGCCCCTGGGCGGGAGGTCCTACAATGAGCAGTTCTTC
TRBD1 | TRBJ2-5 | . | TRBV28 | CASSIRTGKETQYF | TGTGCCAGCAGTATTCGGACAGGGAAGGAGACCCAGTACTTC
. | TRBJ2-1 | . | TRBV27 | CASSLRASYNEQFF | TGTGCCAGCAGTTTAAGAGCGTCTTACAATGAGCAGTTCTTC
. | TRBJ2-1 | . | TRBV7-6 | CASSSPTSFSYNEQFF | TGTGCCAGCAGCTCGCCCACTAGTTTCTCCTACAATGAGCAGTTCTTC
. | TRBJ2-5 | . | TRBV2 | CASSEVRGGETQYF | TGTGCCAGCAGTGAAGTAAGGGGTGGAGAGACCCAGTACTTC
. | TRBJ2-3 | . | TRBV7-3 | CASSPNGDTQYF | TGTGCCAGCAGCCCAAACGGAGATACGCAGTATTTT
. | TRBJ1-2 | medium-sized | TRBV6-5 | CASGEGYGYTF | TGTGCCAGTGGGGAGGGCTATGGCTACACCTTC
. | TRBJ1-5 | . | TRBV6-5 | CASSYESGQPQHF | TGTGCCAGCAGTTACGAATCGGGGCAGCCCCAGCATTTT
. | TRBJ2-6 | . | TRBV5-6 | CASSLEPGFVSGANVLTF | TGTGCCAGCAGCTTGGAACCAGGGTTCGTCTCTGGGGCCAACGTCCTGACTTTC
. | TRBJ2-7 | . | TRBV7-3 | CASSSPGSYEQYF | TGTGCCAGCAGCTCCCCGGGCTCCTACGAGCAGTACTTC